This T cell receptor (beta chain) was profiled in a study of cytomegalovirus exposure and HLA in healthy donors. Separation from the roughly 700-subject first cohort characterized the 120-subject validation cohort, to which the donors belonged. The CDR3 spans 15 residues. V shed 5 bases and J 7 bases; nucleotides not matched to a gene: 13. Germline lookup yields CDR1 MDHEN and CDR2 SYDVKM. Clones were read by immunoSEQ multiplex PCR, and TCRdb kept only the in-frame ones, dropping some. The table has 260,000 or so clones, around 89% seen once. The rearrangement links TRBV28 to TRBJ2-7; TRBD1 agrees at 8 bases. The sample consisted of PBMCs. The sequence derives from a woman aged 18 to 35 in good health and CMV-seronegative. The CDR3 coding sequence is TGTGCCAGCAGTGAGAGGACAGGGTCGGGTGGGGAGCAGTACTTC. Protein product: CASSERTGSGGEQYF.